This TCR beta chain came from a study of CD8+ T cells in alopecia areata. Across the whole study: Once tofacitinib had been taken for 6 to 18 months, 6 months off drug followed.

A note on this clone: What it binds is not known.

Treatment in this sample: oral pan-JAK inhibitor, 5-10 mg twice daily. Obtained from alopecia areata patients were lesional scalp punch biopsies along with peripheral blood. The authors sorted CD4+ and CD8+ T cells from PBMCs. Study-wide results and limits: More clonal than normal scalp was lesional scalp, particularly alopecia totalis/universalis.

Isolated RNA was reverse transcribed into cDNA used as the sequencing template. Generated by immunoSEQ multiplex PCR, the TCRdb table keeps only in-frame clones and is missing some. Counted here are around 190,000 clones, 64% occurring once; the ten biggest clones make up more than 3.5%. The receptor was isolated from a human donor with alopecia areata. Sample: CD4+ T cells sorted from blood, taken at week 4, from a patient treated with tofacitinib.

CDR3 bases: TGCGCCAGCAGCCATCTCAGGGGACTAGCGGGGGTCTCAGATACGCAGTATTTT. Its protein is CASSHLRGLAGVSDTQYF. The V call is TRBV4-3, the J call TRBJ2-3, with 14 nucleotides matching TRBD2. Germline V gene sequence: CDR1 LGHNA, CDR2 YSLEER. This CDR3 is 18 amino acids long. With 3 bases clipped from V and 4 bases from J, the junction kept 9 bases outside the gene matches.